A selection of T cell receptor beta chains follows, all from one sample in a study of technical replicates of blood from several donors. Method: immunoSEQ multiplex PCR; TCRdb's copy keeps in-frame clones and lacks some. The data contain roughly 81,000 clones, 97% of them singletons. Sequences were obtained from T cells isolated from PBMCs. Every receptor here comes from a human donor in good health. Each CDR3 is given without its conserved first and last residue. D genes are given only for firm matches.

V gene	D gene	CDR3 protein
TRBV2	TRBD1	AITGESYGYT
TRBV5-1	TRBD1	ASSLGQGGETQY
TRBV4-2	-	ASSQDRGTSAYEQY
TRBV28	-	ASSSPNGARDSYEQY
TRBV5-1	-	ASSPGDSASYEQY
TRBV6-6	-	ATLGQSYEQY
TRBV6-4	TRBD1	ASSADRGLSTDTQY
TRBV27	-	ASRRGGYTGELF
TRBV5-6	TRBD2	ASSGSGDDEQY
TRBV19	TRBD2	ASKTSGGYNEQF
TRBV11-1	TRBD1	ASSPYRPGQGASSYEQY
TRBV27	-	ASSYRQSNTEAF
TRBV11-3	-	ASSSTGSPYNEQF
TRBV7-3	TRBD2	ASSAQLAGLASNEQF
TRBV28	-	ASRQGTAGEKLF
TRBV9	-	ASSRDSYGYT
TRBV6-1	-	ASSARGRGSYEQY
TRBV29-1	TRBD1	SVRTGANQPQH
TRBV30	-	AWTARDSYTEAF
TRBV6-5	-	ASSYDAVAY
TRBV4-2	-	ASSLGTDNYEQY
TRBV15	-	ATSRPDSHDFTGELF
TRBV19	-	ASRPVARGTSTDTQY
TRBV5-4	TRBD1	ASSPGQEKSSYEQY
TRBV4-1	-	ASSPGPGTDTQY
TRBV28	TRBD2	ASSPIGLAGVGTGELF
TRBV28	TRBD1	ASSSGQGALLNEKLF
TRBV4-2	-	ASSQQGMGNTEAF
TRBV30	TRBD1	AWILMDRANTEAF
TRBV11-2	-	ASSLPVNTEAF
TRBV6-5	-	ASSQLRQVSYGYT
TRBV6-1	TRBD2	ASSNSGSPRDEQF
TRBV28	TRBD1	ASSSRQGYGYT
TRBV5-4	-	ASSSVGAETQY
TRBV5-4	TRBD1	ASSWTGLSSYNEQF
TRBV5-6	-	ASSLRDTDTQY
TRBV5-1	-	ASTFLRAETQY
TRBV5-4	-	ASSSSGGGARGYT
TRBV2	TRBD1	ASTAGTGSYNEQF
TRBV19	TRBD2	ASSRVAGSGSYEQY
TRBV6-6	-	ASSYSGQINSYEQY
TRBV5-1	TRBD2	ASSYPRLAGGEETQY
TRBV10-3	-	AIQGVDSYEQY
TRBV6-5	TRBD1	ASTRGYTGELF
TRBV7-2	TRBD1	ASSYTGVHYGYT
TRBV6-5	-	ASSSFTRVNEQF
TRBV11-3	-	ASSLDGLSTGELF